This TCR beta chain was identified in a study of T cell repertoires in cytomegalovirus infection. Across the whole study: Matching HLA type and CMV infection were both indicated by public TCR beta signatures.

One entry per CDR3 protein results from TCRdb running MiXCR on the reads. The profile shows a few hundred thousand distinct CDR3 sequences, about 15% of them singletons. Study outcomes and limitations: Carriage of CMV together with the relevant HLA was identifiable through cumulative public TCR beta family frequency. The ex vivo response was dominated by HLA-C-restricted CMV-specific TCR beta clonotypes.

This clonotype has only a few counts. Its antigen remains unidentified. The CDR3 has 13 residues. Germline assignment: CDR1 MNHEY and CDR2 SMNVEV (reference sequence). Trimming took 4 bases from V and 6 from J, leaving 12 bases between them. Input material: CD8+ T cells from PBMCs. The source is a human donor in good health (CMV status not recorded). Some clones in this sample may be carry-over from other donors' samples. The J gene is TRBJ1-2, the V gene TRBV27, with D perhaps TRBD1 (6 bases). The CDR3 bases are TGTGCCAGCAGTTGGGGGGGCAACGATGGCTACACCTTC. It specifies CASSWGGNDGYTF.